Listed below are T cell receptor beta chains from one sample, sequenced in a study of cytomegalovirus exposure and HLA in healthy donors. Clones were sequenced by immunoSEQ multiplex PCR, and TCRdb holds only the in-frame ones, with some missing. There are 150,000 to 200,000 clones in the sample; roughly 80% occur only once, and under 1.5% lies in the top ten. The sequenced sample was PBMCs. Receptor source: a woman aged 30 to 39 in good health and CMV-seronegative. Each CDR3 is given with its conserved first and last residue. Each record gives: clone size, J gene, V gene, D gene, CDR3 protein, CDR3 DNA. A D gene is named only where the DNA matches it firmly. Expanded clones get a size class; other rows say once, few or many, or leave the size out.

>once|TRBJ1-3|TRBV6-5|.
CASSPTASSGNTIYF
TGTGCCAGCAGTCCCACAGCTTCCTCTGGAAACACCATATATTTT
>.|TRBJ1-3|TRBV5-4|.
CASSLWASSGNTIYF
TGTGCCAGCAGCTTGTGGGCCAGCTCTGGAAACACCATATATTTT
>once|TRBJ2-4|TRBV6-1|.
CASSGRTAAAKNIQYF
TGTGCCAGCAGTGGGCGGACAGCCGCAGCCAAAAACATTCAGTACTTC
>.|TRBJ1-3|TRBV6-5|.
CASRTRTSGNTIYF
TGTGCCAGCCGGACAAGGACCTCTGGAAACACCATATATTTT
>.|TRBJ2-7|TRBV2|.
CASFRSSTVRYEQYF
TGTGCCAGCTTCCGGTCATCAACCGTGCGGTACGAGCAGTACTTC
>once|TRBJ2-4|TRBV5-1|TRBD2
CASSLAGGPGSGQYF
TGCGCCAGCAGCTTGGCGGGGGGTCCCGGGAGCGGTCAGTACTTC
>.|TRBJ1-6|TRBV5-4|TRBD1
CASSEYTRGFSSYNSPLHF
TGTGCCAGCAGCGAATATACCAGGGGGTTCAGCTCCTATAATTCACCCCTCCACTTT
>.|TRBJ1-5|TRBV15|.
CATSRDLEQPQHF
TGTGCCACCAGCAGAGATCTGGAGCAGCCCCAGCATTTT
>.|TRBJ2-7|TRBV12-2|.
CASRLVGRGPHEQYF
TGTGCAAGTCGCTTAGTCGGCAGGGGGCCACACGAGCAGTACTTC
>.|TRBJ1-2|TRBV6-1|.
CASRQRQVYGYTF
TGTGCCAGCAGACAAAGACAGGTCTATGGCTACACCTTC
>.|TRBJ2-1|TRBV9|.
CASSPGGSYNEQFF
TGTGCCAGCAGCCCAGGGGGGTCCTACAATGAGCAGTTCTTC
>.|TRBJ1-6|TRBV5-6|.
CASSFWAGPLHF
TGTGCCAGCAGCTTCTGGGCAGGGCCCCTCCACTTT
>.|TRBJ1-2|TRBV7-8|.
CASSLTRPGDSGYTF
TGTGCCAGCAGCTTAACGAGGCCCGGGGACTCAGGCTACACCTTC
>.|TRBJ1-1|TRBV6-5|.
CASSWIANTEAFF
TGTGCCAGCAGTTGGATAGCGAACACTGAAGCTTTCTTT
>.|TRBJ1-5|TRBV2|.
CASSRDNSNQPQHF
TGTGCCAGCAGCAGGGACAATAGCAATCAGCCCCAGCATTTT
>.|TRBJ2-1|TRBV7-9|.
CASSSQGLNEQFF
TGTGCCAGCAGCTCACAGGGCCTCAATGAGCAGTTCTTC
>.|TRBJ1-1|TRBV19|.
CASSARYRVHTDMNTEAFF
TGTGCCAGTAGTGCTCGTTACAGGGTACACACCGACATGAACACTGAAGCTTTCTTT
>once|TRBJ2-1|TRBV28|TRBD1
CASSLYSKRQGTRGSYNEQFF
TGTGCCAGCAGTTTATATTCCAAGAGACAGGGAACTAGAGGTTCCTACAATGAGCAGTTCTTC
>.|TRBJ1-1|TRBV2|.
CASMVRNDSNTEAFF
TGTGCCAGCATGGTCCGGAACGACTCGAACACTGAAGCTTTCTTT
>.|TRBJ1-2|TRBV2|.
CASGEGVIGRGYTF
TGTGCCAGCGGGGAGGGAGTTATCGGTCGGGGCTACACCTTC
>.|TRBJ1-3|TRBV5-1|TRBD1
CASSAGTVNSGNTIYF
TGCGCCAGCAGTGCCGGGACAGTGAACTCTGGAAACACCATATATTTT
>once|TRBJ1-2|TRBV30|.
CACRREGGVYGYTF
TGTGCCTGCAGGCGTGAGGGGGGGGTTTATGGCTACACCTTC
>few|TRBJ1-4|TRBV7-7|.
CASSNNGGEKLFF
TGTGCCAGCAGCAACAATGGGGGGGAAAAACTGTTTTTT
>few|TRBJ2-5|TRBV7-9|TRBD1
CASRDRDGETQYF
TGTGCCAGCAGGGACAGGGATGGAGAGACCCAGTACTTC
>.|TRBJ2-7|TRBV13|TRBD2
CASSPGLAGAIYEQYF
TGTGCCAGCAGCCCAGGACTAGCGGGGGCGATCTACGAGCAGTACTTC
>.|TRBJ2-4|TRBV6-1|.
CASSELPLAKNIQYF
TGTGCCAGCAGTGAGCTACCCCTAGCCAAAAACATTCAGTACTTC
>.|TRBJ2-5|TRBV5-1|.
CASSLAHRKETQYF
TGCGCCAGCAGCTTGGCGCACAGAAAAGAGACCCAGTACTTC
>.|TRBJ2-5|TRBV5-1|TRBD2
CASSLGPSGAETQYF
TGCGCCAGCAGCTTGGGCCCTAGCGGGGCGGAGACCCAGTACTTC
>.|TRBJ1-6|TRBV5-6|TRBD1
CASSLEGQGFSPLHF
TGTGCCAGCAGCTTAGAGGGACAGGGGTTTTCACCCCTCCACTTT
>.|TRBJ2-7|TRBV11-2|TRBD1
CASSLSGQGYEQYF
TGTGCCAGCAGCTTATCCGGACAGGGGTATGAGCAGTACTTC
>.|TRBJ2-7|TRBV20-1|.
CSALGGVEQYF
TGCAGTGCCCTAGGGGGGGTCGAGCAGTACTTC
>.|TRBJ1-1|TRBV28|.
CASSYRAIRGYQNTEAFF
TGTGCCAGCAGCTATAGAGCTATACGAGGGTATCAGAACACTGAAGCTTTCTTT
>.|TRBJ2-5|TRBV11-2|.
CASSLYAFLGSPYQETQYF
TGTGCCAGCAGCTTATACGCGTTTCTCGGGTCCCCGTACCAAGAGACCCAGTACTTC
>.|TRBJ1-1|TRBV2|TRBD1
CASRGQVDTEAFF
TGTGCCAGCAGGGGACAGGTAGACACTGAAGCTTTCTTT
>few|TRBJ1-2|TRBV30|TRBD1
CAWSVRGQGDGYTF
TGTGCCTGGAGTGTAAGGGGGCAGGGAGATGGCTACACCTTC
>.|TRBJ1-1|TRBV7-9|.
CASSLVRGNTEAFF
TGTGCCAGCAGCTTAGTTCGAGGGAACACTGAAGCTTTCTTT
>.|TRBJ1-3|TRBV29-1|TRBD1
CSVEATGGRSGNTIYF
TGCAGCGTTGAGGCTACAGGGGGCCGCTCTGGAAACACCATATATTTT
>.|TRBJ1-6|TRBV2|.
CASREDSHNSPLHF
TGTGCCAGCCGGGAGGACAGCCATAATTCACCCCTCCACTTT